Following are 27 T cell receptor beta chains from one sample sequenced in a study of shared clonotypes between healthy human individuals. Sequenced by immunoSEQ multiplex PCR; TCRdb stores in-frame clones only, minus some. The sample holds hundreds of thousands of clones; 55% to 85% are singletons and the top ten take around 1.8%. Sequencing was done on a sample of memory CD4+ T cells sorted from blood. Subset described: CD45RA-negative fraction. These receptors came from a woman in her twenties or thirties in good health.

The CDR3 region is CASSLPLTWVLAGSSSYEQYF. Written as DNA, the CDR3 is TGTGCCAGCAGTTTACCTTTGACTTGGGTGCTAGCGGGATCAAGCTCCTACGAGCAGTACTTC. V gene TRBV28 combines with J gene TRBJ2-7; 9 bases match TRBD2. The CDR3 is made up of 21 amino acids. CDR1 is MDHEN and CDR2 is SYDVKM in the germline V gene. Trimming removed 2 bases from V and 0 bases from J; junction bases left unmatched: 20.

This chain joins TRBV28 and TRBJ2-3, with 8 bases fitting TRBD2. The CDR3 runs 15 residues. J lost 4 bases, V lost 5 bases, and 8 bases had no gene match. Germline-derived CDR1 and CDR2 are MDHEN and SYDVKM. The CDR3 here is CASSPRLATPDTQYF. The CDR3 DNA reads TGTGCCAGCAGTCCTCGACTAGCGACACCAGATACGCAGTATTTT. Full variable domain (outside the CDR3, taken from reference TRBV28 and TRBJ2-3): DVKVTQSSRYLVKRTGEKVFLECVQDMDHENMFWYRQDPGLGLRLIYFSYDVKMKEKGDIPEGYSVSREKKERFSLILESASTNQTSMYLCASSPRLATPDTQYFGPGTRLTVL.

The CDR3, as DNA: TGCGCCAGCAGACAGACCCCGAGCTCCTACAATGAGCAGTTCTTC. This translates into CASRQTPSSYNEQFF. V and J are TRBV5-1 and TRBJ2-1; no clear D. The ends were cut back, 5 bases at V and 0 bases at J, with 12 bases in the middle. The CDR3 covers 15 residues. Germline loops: CDR1 SGHRS, CDR2 YFSETQ.

This chain joins TRBV6-6 and TRBJ2-7, with a possible D match to TRBD1 (6 bases). This CDR3 contains 13 residues. V shed 2 bases and J shed 4 bases, with 9 bases lying between them. Germline V gives CDR1 MNHNY, CDR2 SVGAGI (reference sequence). The CDR3 DNA reads as TGTGCCAGCAGTTACCGGGACACTTACGAGCAGTACTTC. Translating it yields CASSYRDTYEQYF.

The chain combines TRBV5-1 with TRBJ2-5; D gene uncertain. Germline-derived CDR1 and CDR2 are SGHRS and YFSETQ. The CDR3 spans 12 residues. Trimming shortened V by 5 bases and J by 5 bases, and 10 bases separated the two germline ends. The chain's CDR3 is CASRFAGETQYF. DNA of the CDR3: TGCGCCAGCAGATTCGCTGGGGAGACCCAGTACTTC.

This rearrangement joins TRBV5-1 to TRBJ2-1, with 8 bases lining up with TRBD1. CDR1 is SGHRS, CDR2 YFSETQ, per germline. The J segment lost 1 base and the V segment lost 7 bases, leaving 7 bases of the junction unmatched. This CDR3 contains 15 residues. CDR3 DNA: TGCGCCAGCTCCGGACAGGGTGGATCCTACAATGAGCAGTTCTTC. The encoded protein is CASSGQGGSYNEQFF.

This clone is medium-sized by share. V is TRBV7-9 and J is TRBJ2-7, with 7 bases identical to TRBD2. V trimming: 2 bases; J trimming: 6 bases; junction bases outside the gene matches: 13. This CDR3 spans 16 amino acids. Germline loops: CDR1 SEHNR, CDR2 FQNEAQ (reference sequence). In DNA, the CDR3 is TGTGCCAGCAGCTTACTTGCGGGAGTAGGGGTGGGCGAGCAGTACTTC. Translated, it gives CASSLLAGVGVGEQYF.

This chain joins TRBV5-1 and TRBJ2-1; D gene ambiguous. This CDR3 is 17 amino acids long. Germline V gene lookup returns CDR1 SGHRS and CDR2 YFSETQ. Trimming cost V 2 bases and J 6 bases, with 21 bases left between them. The CDR3 spells CASSFSMAHGALNEQFF. In DNA, the CDR3 is TGCGCCAGCAGCTTCTCGATGGCGCACGGAGCCCTCAATGAGCAGTTCTTC.

The chain is built from TRBV19 and TRBJ1-1, with unresolved D. Germline CDR1 reads LNHDA; CDR2 reads SQIVND (reference sequence). CDR3 length: 13 amino acids. The V and J ends lost 5 bases and 2 bases respectively, with 9 bases between them. For the CDR3, the DNA is TGTGCCAGTAGTCTACAGATCAACACTGAAGCTTTCTTT. This codes for CASSLQINTEAFF.

The V call is TRBV2, the J call TRBJ2-3, with D tentatively TRBD1 (5 bases). The CDR3 contains 16 residues. Between the trimmed V and J ends, which lost 4 bases and 4 bases, there was a span of 18 bases. Germline assignment: CDR1 SNHLY and CDR2 FYNNEI. The CDR3 DNA follows: TGTGCCAGCAGTGCGCTATGGCAGGGTGCCTCAGATACGCAGTATTTT. Protein product: CASSALWQGASDTQYF.

This chain connects TRBV6-1 to TRBJ1-5, with D unresolved. Germline V gene data show CDR1 as MNHNS and CDR2 as SASEGT. The CDR3 runs 11 residues. V was shortened by 9 bases and J by 1 base, with 4 bases between the two germline ends. CDR3 sequence: CARDSNQPQHF. The DNA for the CDR3 is TGTGCCAGGGACAGCAATCAGCCCCAGCATTTT.

The chain recombines TRBV7-7 with TRBJ2-7, with TRBD2 as a possible D gene (5 bases). Germline-derived CDR1 and CDR2 are SSHAT and FNYEAQ (reference sequence). The germline V and J ends were trimmed by 1 base and 5 bases, with 9 bases remaining between them. CDR3 length: 13 amino acids. CDR3 in DNA: TGTGCCAGCAGCTTAGGGGGAGTGAACGAGCAGTACTTC. Encoded protein: CASSLGGVNEQYF. Using reference TRBV7-7 and TRBJ2-7 for the parts outside the CDR3, the full variable domain is GAGVSQSPRYKVTKRGQDVTLRCDPISSHATLYWYQQALGQGPEFLTYFNYEAQPDKSGLPSDRFSAERPEGSISTLTIQRTEQRDSAMYRCASSLGGVNEQYFGPGTRLTVT.

V usage is TRBV6-1 and J usage is TRBJ2-2; D perhaps matches TRBD1 (5 bases). This CDR3 is 14 amino acids long. Germline lookup yields CDR1 MNHNS and CDR2 SASEGT. Trimming stripped 7 bases from V and 9 bases from J, with 18 bases between. The CDR3 nucleotides are TGTGCCAGCATCGGGTGGACACTCGGGCGGGAGCTGTTTTTT. Its translation is CASIGWTLGRELFF.

The chain has TRBV5-1 and TRBJ2-1; no firm D call. Germline lookup yields CDR1 SGHRS and CDR2 YFSETQ. This CDR3 is 15 amino acids long. V gave up 0 bases and J gave up 0 bases, with 7 bases separating them. DNA for the CDR3: TGCGCCAGCAGCTTGGGACATAGCTCCTACAATGAGCAGTTCTTC. Amino acids: CASSLGHSSYNEQFF.

The chain employs TRBV29-1 and TRBJ2-2; 7 bases align to TRBD2. CDR1 is SQVTM and CDR2 is ANQGSEA in the germline V gene. CDR3 size: 16 residues. V dropped 1 base and J dropped 0; count of bases not matched to a gene: 5. CDR3: CSVEGGAGPNTGELFF. CDR3 sequence (DNA): TGCAGCGTTGAAGGGGGAGCGGGGCCGAACACCGGGGAGCTGTTTTTT.

The chain is built from TRBV21-1 and TRBJ1-5. TRBV21-1 is given as a pseudogene. CDR3 size: 14 residues. The CDR3 spells CASSKVDGNQPQHF. The CDR3 DNA reads TGTGCCAGCAGCAAAGTTGACGGAAATCAGCCCCAGCATTTT.

The chain is built from TRBV5-1 and TRBJ1-2, with D possibly matching TRBD1 (5 bases). In germline, CDR1 is SGHRS, CDR2 YFSETQ. V lost 4 bases and J 2 bases, leaving 12 bases between the germline ends. This CDR3 is built from 14 residues. CDR3 loop: CASSTWDRNYGYTF. In DNA form, the CDR3 reads TGCGCCAGCAGCACCTGGGACCGGAACTATGGCTACACCTTC.

The genes are TRBV7-8 and TRBJ2-7; D possibly corresponds to TRBD2 (6 bases). The CDR3 loop spans 19 amino acids. The V gene's germline CDR1 is SGHVS and CDR2 FQNEAQ. Between the trimmed V and J ends, which lost 4 bases and 0 bases, there was a span of 25 bases. The CDR3 spells CASSSLLMGGLLSSYEQYF. The CDR3, as DNA: TGTGCCAGCAGCTCCCTACTTATGGGGGGACTTTTAAGCTCCTACGAGCAGTACTTC.

The CDR3 sequence: CASSLDGPGYNEQFF. In nucleotides, the CDR3 is TGCGCCAGCAGCTTGGACGGCCCGGGATACAATGAGCAGTTCTTC. The chain has TRBV5-1 and TRBJ2-1, with a weak D call TRBD2 (5 bases). CDR1 SGHRS and CDR2 YFSETQ come from the germline V gene. Trimming stripped 0 bases from V and 4 bases from J, with 11 bases between. There are 15 residues in the CDR3.

Only one count was recorded for this clone. The chain couples TRBV30 to TRBJ2-5; maybe TRBD1 (5 bases). The V gene lost 6 bases and the J gene lost 1 base, with 12 bases spanning the gap. CDR3 length: 13 amino acids. Germline-derived CDR1 and CDR2 are GTSNPN and SVGIG (reference sequence). The CDR3 nucleotides are TGTGCCTGTGAAAAGGACATCCAAGAGACCCAGTACTTC. Its protein product is CACEKDIQETQYF.

The V gene is TRBV5-8, the J gene TRBJ2-3, with 9 bases identical to TRBD2. Trimming cost V 3 bases and J 0 bases; bases outside gene matches: 5. The CDR3 spans 16 residues. Germline V gene data show CDR1 as SGHTS and CDR2 as YDEGEE. In DNA form, the CDR3 reads TGTGCCAGCAGCTATGAAACTAGCGGGAGCACAGATACGCAGTATTTT. Amino acid sequence: CASSYETSGSTDTQYF.

This chain joins TRBV7-8 and TRBJ2-1, with D perhaps assigned TRBD1 or TRBD2 (6 bases each). The V gene's germline CDR1 is SGHVS and CDR2 FQNEAQ. This CDR3 is 16 amino acids long. V lost 5 bases to trimming and J lost 5 bases, with 19 bases between them. The CDR3 nucleotides are TGTGCCAGCAGCCGAGGGGGTAGCGGCAAGCACAATGAGCAGTTCTTC. Translating it yields CASSRGGSGKHNEQFF.

The chain couples TRBV10-1 to TRBJ2-3, with D unresolved. This CDR3 spans 15 amino acids. Trimming removed 5 bases at V and 0 bases at J, with 12 bases between. Germline V gene sequence: CDR1 WNHNN, CDR2 SYGVQD (reference sequence). CDR3 amino acids: CASSRGTSSTDTQYF. In DNA, the CDR3 is TGCGCCAGCAGTCGTGGTACTTCTAGCACAGATACGCAGTATTTT.

The genes are TRBV28 and TRBJ1-1, with TRBD1 matching 7 bases. The CDR3 loop spans 15 amino acids. Germline CDR1 MDHEN, CDR2 SYDVKM. With V trimmed by 6 bases and J by 2 bases, 9 bases remained unmatched. CDR3 nucleotides: TGTGCCAGCAGAGTACCGGGACAGAAAAACACTGAAGCTTTCTTT. It encodes CASRVPGQKNTEAFF.

As DNA, the CDR3 is TGCGCCAGCAGCCAACCTTTCCGGGGGTTATCCCACGAGCAGTACTTC. Protein product: CASSQPFRGLSHEQYF. V usage is TRBV4-1 and J usage is TRBJ2-7, with D tentatively TRBD2 (6 bases). CDR1 and CDR2 (germline): MGHRA, YSYEKL. Trimming took off 2 bases at V and 5 bases at J, with 19 bases between the two ends. This CDR3 comprises 16 residues.

The rearrangement uses TRBV11-2 and TRBJ2-5, with TRBD2 matching 7 bases. With V trimmed by 4 bases and J by 4 bases, 12 bases remained unmatched. The CDR3 runs 16 residues. Germline CDR1 reads SGHAT; CDR2 reads FQNNGV. The CDR3 spells CASSSQIRTSTETQYF. The CDR3, as DNA: TGTGCCAGCAGCTCTCAGATACGGACTAGTACAGAGACCCAGTACTTC.

The rearrangement links TRBV7-9 to TRBJ2-3; 7 bases align to TRBD1. V lost 5 bases, J lost 4 bases, and 6 bases stayed unmatched. Germline CDR1 SEHNR, CDR2 FQNEAQ (reference sequence). The CDR3 is made up of 14 amino acids. CDR3 loop: CASSPGGNSDTQYF. CDR3 in DNA: TGTGCCAGCAGCCCAGGGGGAAACTCAGATACGCAGTATTTT.